The 29 T cell receptor beta chains below were found in one sample sequenced in a study of blood T cell repertoires in COVID-19. TCRdb's copy holds only in-frame clones and misses some; the assay was immunoSEQ multiplex PCR. This table has 200,000 to 300,000 clones, about 80% appearing once. The sample comprised peripheral blood. Receptors were obtained from a woman aged 80 or older with acute or convalescent COVID-19.

The chain uses TRBV9 and TRBJ2-3; D may be TRBD2 (6 bases). V was clipped by 2 bases and J by 4 bases, with 17 bases between them. CDR3 length: 16 residues. The germline CDR1 and CDR2 sequences are SGDLS and YYNGEE. The CDR3 coding sequence is TGTGCCAGCAGCGTGAGAGACGGGCGGGAAGCAGATACGCAGTATTTT. Translating it yields CASSVRDGREADTQYF.

The genes are TRBV11-2 and TRBJ2-5; 9 positions agree with TRBD1. CDR1 and CDR2 from the germline V gene are SGHAT and FQNNGV. The CDR3 contains 16 residues. Trimming took 2 bases from V and 4 from J; bases not matched to a gene: 8. CDR3 nucleotides: TGTGCCAGCAGCTTAAGGTTAACAGGGGGCGGAGAGACCCAGTACTTC. It specifies CASSLRLTGGGETQYF.

The V and J genes are TRBV7-2 and TRBJ2-7; D is ambiguous. Germline assignment: CDR1 SGHTA and CDR2 FQGNSA. The CDR3 totals 15 residues. The V and J ends lost 2 bases and 4 bases respectively, with 15 bases between them. The chain's CDR3 is CASSLTIRQSYEQYF. In DNA, the CDR3 is TGTGCCAGCAGCTTAACGATCCGCCAGTCATACGAGCAGTACTTC.

There are a few counts of this clone. The genes are TRBV6-5 and TRBJ1-3; TRBD1 matches at 8 bases. CDR1 MNHEY and CDR2 SVGAGI come from the germline V gene. V trimming: 6 bases; J trimming: 4 bases; junction bases outside the gene matches: 5. CDR3 length: 14 residues. CDR3 nucleotides: TGTGCCAGCAGGGACAGGGTATTCGGAAACACCATATATTTT. Amino acid sequence: CASRDRVFGNTIYF.

The chain is built from TRBV5-1 and TRBJ1-1; D is undetermined. This CDR3 contains 13 residues. V was clipped by 2 bases and J by 1 base, with 6 bases between them. Germline CDR1 and CDR2: SGHRS and YFSETQ. CDR3 protein: CASSFAENTEAFF. DNA for the CDR3: TGCGCCAGCAGCTTTGCAGAGAACACTGAAGCTTTCTTT.

At least ten counts were recorded for this clone. The chain carries TRBV7-9 and TRBJ1-1; no reliable D call. Trimming removed 5 bases at V and 5 bases at J, with 9 bases between. The CDR3 totals 12 residues. Germline values: CDR1 SEHNR, CDR2 FQNEAQ (reference sequence). DNA for the CDR3: TGTGCCAGCAGCCCGGGTAGGACTGAAGCTTTCTTT. Translated, it gives CASSPGRTEAFF.

The chain is built from TRBV19 and TRBJ2-2, with 15 bases fitting TRBD2. V was pared by 2 bases and J by 7 bases, with 2 bases of the junction left unmatched. CDR3 length: 16 amino acids. The germline V gene has CDR1 LNHDA and CDR2 SQIVND (reference sequence). The CDR3 is CASSIRTSGGVGELFF. Here the CDR3 DNA reads TGTGCCAGTAGTATAAGGACTAGCGGGGGGGTCGGGGAGCTGTTTTTT.

In DNA, the CDR3 is TGTGCCAGCAGCGTGGGCCATGGCTACACCTTC. It yields the protein CASSVGHGYTF. The gene calls are TRBV2 and TRBJ1-2; D uncertain. The V end was cut by 6 bases, the J end by 6 bases, with 8 bases between. The CDR3 runs to 11 residues. Germline CDR1 and CDR2: SNHLY and FYNNEI.

This clone appeared once. The rearrangement links TRBV19 to TRBJ1-6; 9 bases line up with TRBD1. The trim removed 6 bases at V and 5 bases at J, leaving 8 bases unmatched. This CDR3 comprises 16 residues. Per germline, CDR1 LNHDA and CDR2 SQIVND (reference sequence). The CDR3 sequence is CASRLGRTGDNSPLHF. The DNA for the CDR3 is TGTGCCAGTAGATTAGGGAGGACAGGGGATAATTCACCCCTCCACTTT.

J is TRBJ1-3 and V is TRBV4-1; D gene unclear. The CDR3 sequence is 15 residues long. Germline values: CDR1 MGHRA, CDR2 YSYEKL. The V end was cut by 1 base, the J end by 0 bases, with 7 bases between. For the CDR3, the DNA is TGCGCCAGCAGCCAAGCTAGAGGCTCTGGAAACACCATATATTTT. Its protein is CASSQARGSGNTIYF.

V usage is TRBV9 and J usage is TRBJ1-2, with D tentatively TRBD1 (6 bases). Per the germline V gene, CDR1 is SGDLS and CDR2 is YYNGEE. V lost 4 bases and J 4 bases, leaving 11 bases between the germline ends. CDR3 length: 13 residues. The CDR3: CASSNDRIYGYTF. The CDR3 DNA is TGTGCCAGCAGCAATGACAGGATCTATGGCTACACCTTC.

The chain carries TRBV2 and TRBJ1-3; D gene uncertain. The germline V gene has CDR1 SNHLY and CDR2 FYNNEI. V dropped 4 bases and J dropped 8 bases, with 15 bases sitting between them. CDR3 length: 14 amino acids. The CDR3 nucleotides read TGTGCCAGCAGTGGATCTAGGTGGAGGGACACCATATATTTT. Translating gives CASSGSRWRDTIYF.

V is TRBV6-6 and J is TRBJ1-3; no firm D call. This CDR3 has 16 amino acids. The V and J ends lost 6 bases and 0 bases respectively, with 15 bases between them. The germline V gene encodes CDR1 MNHNY and CDR2 SVGAGI (reference sequence). The CDR3 DNA sequence: TGTGCCAGCAGGAACGACGGGATTAGCTCTGGAAACACCATATATTTT. This sequence encodes CASRNDGISSGNTIYF.

The chain is built from TRBV6-6 and TRBJ1-4; TRBD1 might be the D (5 bases). This CDR3 is 14 amino acids long. V lost 6 bases and J lost 5, with 13 bases in between. Germline values: CDR1 MNHNY, CDR2 SVGAGI (reference sequence). The DNA of the CDR3 is TGTGCCAGCAGGAATCAGGGAGGGAATGAAAAACTGTTTTTT. This gives the protein CASRNQGGNEKLFF.

This clone was detected only a few times. The V call is TRBV5-4, the J call TRBJ2-1, with D tentatively TRBD1 (5 bases). Germline lookup yields CDR1 SGHNT and CDR2 YYREEE (reference sequence). The CDR3 has 13 amino acids. Trimming removed 6 bases at V and 6 bases at J, with 13 bases between. CDR3 sequence (DNA): TGTGCCAGCACCCCCGGACAAATCAATGAGCAGTTCTTC. This encodes CASTPGQINEQFF.

This clone occurred a few times. J is TRBJ2-7 and V is TRBV19; 11 bases fit TRBD2. V shed 7 bases, J shed 3 bases, and the junction held 2 bases outside the gene matches. The CDR3 loop spans 13 amino acids. Germline assignment: CDR1 LNHDA and CDR2 SQIVND (reference sequence). The CDR3 loop reads CASKTSGGYEQYF. The DNA of the CDR3 is TGTGCCAGTAAAACTAGCGGGGGCTACGAGCAGTACTTC.

This chain links TRBV10-2 with TRBJ2-1; 9 bases map to TRBD2. J was trimmed by 10 bases and V by 8 bases; bases with no gene match: 12. The CDR3 extends over 14 amino acids. Germline V gene sequence: CDR1 WSHSY, CDR2 SAAADI. The DNA for the CDR3 is TGCGCCAGCGGACCGGGCGGGAGGGCCGGCGAGCAGTTCTTC. Protein: CASGPGGRAGEQFF.

The rearrangement links TRBV3-1 (or the pseudogene TRBV3-2) to TRBJ2-5; 7 nucleotides line up with TRBD2. In germline, CDR1 is LGHDT, CDR2 YNNKEL (reference sequence). With V trimmed by 1 base and J by 4 bases, 6 bases remained unmatched. The CDR3 spans 15 residues. The CDR3 nucleotides read TGTGCCAGCAGCCAAGGCCCGGGGAGGGGAGAGACCCAGTACTTC. Protein: CASSQGPGRGETQYF.

The chain is built from TRBV5-5 and TRBJ1-2; D call uncertain. V shed 0 bases and J shed 2 bases, with 8 bases lying between them. This CDR3 is 14 amino acids long. CDR1 and CDR2 from the germline V gene are SGHKS and YYEKEE (reference sequence). CDR3 sequence: CASSLDRLNYGYTF. CDR3 sequence (DNA): TGTGCCAGCAGCTTGGACAGATTAAACTATGGCTACACCTTC.

In this sample, this clone turned up once. The chain carries TRBV5-1 and TRBJ2-5; D is possibly TRBD1 (5 bases). The CDR3 totals 13 residues. V was trimmed by 2 bases and J by 4 bases, leaving 9 bases between them. Germline CDR1 and CDR2: SGHRS and YFSETQ. The CDR3 sequence is CASSFWGGETQYF. DNA for the CDR3: TGCGCCAGCAGCTTCTGGGGCGGAGAGACCCAGTACTTC.

V usage is TRBV13 and J usage is TRBJ2-5, with TRBD2 matching over 10 bases. The CDR3 runs 17 residues. J lost 3 bases, V lost 5 bases, and 12 bases had no gene match. Germline V gene sequence: CDR1 PRHDT, CDR2 FYEKMQ (reference sequence). CDR3 region: CASSARLAGAGEETQYF. CDR3 in DNA: TGTGCCAGCAGCGCCAGGCTAGCGGGGGCTGGGGAAGAGACCCAGTACTTC.

This chain joins TRBV3-1 (or the pseudogene TRBV3-2) and TRBJ2-1; TRBD2 is a possible D gene (6 bases). CDR1 and CDR2 (germline): LGHDT, YNNKEL (reference sequence). CDR3 length: 15 amino acids. V was cut by 7 bases and J by 7 bases, with 20 bases left in between. CDR3 in DNA: TGTGCCAGCACCTCCAGAAGGGAAGGAGGGAATGAGCAGTTCTTC. Its protein is CASTSRREGGNEQFF.

V is TRBV19 and J is TRBJ1-5, with 9 bases identical to TRBD1. This CDR3 has 17 amino acids. V lost 5 bases and J lost 0; bases outside the gene matches: 8. CDR1 and CDR2 from the germline V gene are LNHDA and SQIVND (reference sequence). The DNA for the CDR3 is TGTGCCAGTAGTTTCCGACAGGGGGACCTTAGCAATCAGCCCCAGCATTTT. It specifies CASSFRQGDLSNQPQHF.

There are a few counts of this clone. The rearrangement links TRBV27 to TRBJ2-2; TRBD1 aligns across 9 bases. V lost 3 bases to trimming and J lost 7 bases; unmatched junction nucleotides: 3. The length of the CDR3 is 14 residues. CDR1 and CDR2 from the germline V gene are MNHEY and SMNVEV (reference sequence). The CDR3 DNA reads TGTGCCAGCAGTTTGGGACAGGGAATCGGGGAGCTGTTTTTT. Its translation: CASSLGQGIGELFF.

Notes on this clone: Other DNA sequences in the same sample also yield this CDR3. The chain couples TRBV6-5 to TRBJ2-2; 9 bases are shared with TRBD1. From germline, CDR1 is MNHEY and CDR2 SVGAGI. The CDR3 length is 16 residues. Trimming at V came to 0 bases and at J to 4 bases, leaving 3 bases not matched to a gene. The CDR3 spells CASSYSGQGGTGELFF. In DNA, the CDR3 is TGTGCCAGCAGTTACTCGGGACAGGGTGGCACCGGGGAGCTGTTTTTT.

This clone was observed a handful of times. The V gene is TRBV5-1, the J gene TRBJ2-5; 8 nucleotides agree with TRBD2. CDR3 length: 15 residues. From germline, CDR1 is SGHRS and CDR2 YFSETQ. V shed 0 bases and J 0 bases; nucleotides not matched to a gene: 1. The DNA of the CDR3 is TGCGCCAGCAGCTTGGCCGGGGGGGACCAAGAGACCCAGTACTTC. This encodes CASSLAGGDQETQYF.

The V gene is TRBV12-5, the J gene TRBJ1-1; D possibly corresponds to TRBD1 (6 bases). The CDR3 is 14 residues long. V lost 6 bases, J lost 1 base, and 12 bases lay in between. Germline CDR1 and CDR2: LGHNT and FRNRAP. The CDR3 loop reads CASGLRQANTEAFF. The DNA of the CDR3 is TGTGCTAGTGGACTTCGACAGGCGAACACTGAAGCTTTCTTT.

In regard to this clone: This CDR3 is also generated by other DNA sequences in the sample. The chain is built from TRBV15 and TRBJ2-5; D possibly corresponds to TRBD1 (6 bases). V shed 3 bases and J shed 2 bases, with 7 bases lying between them. Looked up from germline, CDR1 is LNHNV and CDR2 is YYDKDF (reference sequence). The CDR3 is 13 residues long. Written as DNA, the CDR3 is TGTGCCACCAGCAGGGACAGTCAAGAGACCCAGTACTTC. Its translation is CATSRDSQETQYF.

This clone was seen only a few times. The chain joins TRBV14 to TRBJ1-1; D perhaps matches TRBD1 (5 bases). Trimming took off 1 base at V and 10 bases at J, with 13 bases between the two ends. The CDR3 covers 13 residues. The V gene's germline CDR1 is SGHDN and CDR2 FVKESK. CDR3: CASSQVVGRGAFF. The CDR3, as DNA: TGTGCCAGCAGCCAAGTGGTGGGGCGCGGAGCTTTCTTT.